These 22 T cell receptor beta chains originate from one sample sequenced in a study of T cell changes during pregnancy in multiple sclerosis. Profiling relied on immunoSEQ multiplex PCR, and the TCRdb table lists in-frame clones only, not all of them. This table holds tens of thousands of clones, 90% found once. The material was peripheral blood, obtained in the first trimester of pregnancy. The receptors shown here come from a female donor in good health, enrolled as a control in a pregnancy study.

The rearrangement links TRBV11-3 to TRBJ2-1; D is uncertain. The CDR3 is 11 amino acids. Trimming shortened V by 1 base and J by 9 bases, and 4 bases separated the two germline ends. In germline, CDR1 is SGHNT, CDR2 YENEEA. CDR3: CASSLAGEQFF. The CDR3 bases are TGTGCCAGCAGCTTAGCGGGTGAGCAGTTCTTC.

The CDR3 spells CASSQVSSGRDTQYF. Written as DNA, the CDR3 is TGCGCCAGCAGCCAAGTTAGTAGCGGGAGGGATACGCAGTATTTT. The V call is TRBV4-1, the J call TRBJ2-3; 10 nucleotides line up with TRBD2. Germline V gene sequence: CDR1 MGHRA, CDR2 YSYEKL. The CDR3 loop spans 15 amino acids. Unmatched junction bases numbered 4, after V lost 1 base and J lost 6 bases.

V usage is TRBV10-3 and J usage is TRBJ2-5; the D is unclear. In germline, CDR1 is ENHRY, CDR2 SYGVKD. The CDR3 extends over 16 amino acids. Deletions cut 8 bases from V and 5 bases from J, with 24 bases between. This chain's CDR3 is CAIATQASTMVETQYF. The CDR3 DNA follows: TGTGCCATCGCAACCCAGGCCAGCACCATGGTGGAGACCCAGTACTTC.

The chain combines TRBV4-1 with TRBJ1-1, with no clear D. Germline CDR1 MGHRA, CDR2 YSYEKL. V was clipped by 0 bases and J by 10 bases, with 15 bases between them. This CDR3 region has 14 residues. Here the CDR3 reads CASSQDPSWQVAFF. Written as DNA, the CDR3 is TGCGCCAGCAGCCAAGATCCCAGTTGGCAGGTAGCTTTCTTT.

The chain has TRBV9 and TRBJ2-3; D is possibly TRBD2 (6 bases). The CDR3 contains 16 residues. Trimming stripped 0 bases from V and 3 bases from J, with 14 bases between. Germline assignment: CDR1 SGDLS and CDR2 YYNGEE. The CDR3 here is CASSVEGGTRTDTQYF. The CDR3 region has the DNA TGTGCCAGCAGCGTAGAAGGAGGGACCAGGACAGATACGCAGTATTTT.

The rearrangement uses TRBV2 and TRBJ2-2, with 12 bases that match TRBD2. CDR1 is SNHLY, CDR2 FYNNEI, per germline. Trimming took 1 base from V and 2 from J; bases not matched to a gene: 5. The CDR3 extends over 18 amino acids. The chain's CDR3 is CASSEGRLAGVNTGELFF. The CDR3 DNA sequence: TGTGCCAGCAGTGAAGGGAGACTAGCGGGAGTTAACACCGGGGAGCTGTTTTTT.

This chain uses TRBV10-3 with TRBJ1-1; the D gene is possibly TRBD1 (5 bases). This CDR3 region has 13 residues. V shed 10 bases and J shed 7 bases, with 19 bases lying between them. Germline-derived CDR1 and CDR2 are ENHRY and SYGVKD. The CDR3 DNA sequence: TGTGCCACTCACGACAGTAAATATAGTGAAGCTTTCTTT. Amino acid sequence: CATHDSKYSEAFF.

The chain employs TRBV27 and TRBJ1-3, with 8 bases identical to TRBD1. This CDR3 is 14 amino acids long. Trimming cost V 5 bases and J 4 bases; bases outside gene matches: 4. CDR1 MNHEY and CDR2 SMNVEV come from the germline V gene (reference sequence). The CDR3 reads CASSQDRGGNTIYF. CDR3 sequence (DNA): TGTGCCAGCAGTCAAGACAGGGGAGGAAACACCATATATTTT.

This sequence joins TRBV5-1 and TRBJ2-3; 12 bases are shared with TRBD2. The CDR3 is 15 amino acids. Germline V gives CDR1 SGHRS, CDR2 YFSETQ. J was trimmed by 3 bases and V by 4 bases; bases with no gene match: 3. CDR3 sequence reads: CASSALAGGTDTQYF. In DNA, the CDR3 is TGCGCCAGCAGCGCCCTAGCGGGAGGGACAGATACGCAGTATTTT.

The chain links TRBV9 to TRBJ1-5, with D possibly being TRBD1 (5 bases). Trimming cost V 2 bases and J 4 bases, with 10 bases left between them. Germline-derived CDR1 and CDR2 are SGDLS and YYNGEE. The CDR3 has 14 residues. The CDR3 spells CASSVGLLNQPQHF. CDR3 bases: TGTGCCAGCAGCGTGGGACTGTTGAATCAGCCCCAGCATTTT.

J is TRBJ2-1 and V is TRBV19; 13 nucleotides align to TRBD2. This CDR3 has 17 residues. Losses at the gene ends were 6 bases for V and 0 bases for J; bases not matched to a gene: 5. Germline lookup yields CDR1 LNHDA and CDR2 SQIVND (reference sequence). The CDR3 region has the DNA TGTGCCAGTAGAAGGGGACTAGCGGGAAGCTCCTACAATGAGCAGTTCTTC. Its translation is CASRRGLAGSSYNEQFF.

The V and J genes are TRBV4-2 and TRBJ2-5; 8 bases agree with TRBD2. The DNA end is more similar to TRBJ2-7, so the J call may be wrong. The germline V gene has CDR1 LGHNA and CDR2 YNFKEQ. The CDR3 runs 16 residues. CDR3 residues: CASIPPLAEFPYEQYF. The CDR3 bases are TGTGCCAGCATCCCGCCACTAGCGGAGTTCCCCTACGAGCAGTACTTC.

This chain uses TRBV6-6 with TRBJ1-5, with 7 bases identical to TRBD1. J was trimmed by 2 bases and V by 2 bases; bases with no gene match: 3. CDR3 length: 15 residues. Per the germline V gene, CDR1 is MNHNY and CDR2 is SVGAGI (reference sequence). CDR3: CASSYDRAGNQPQHF. In nucleotides, the CDR3 is TGTGCCAGCAGTTACGACAGGGCCGGCAATCAGCCCCAGCATTTT.

V and J are TRBV28 and TRBJ2-7, with TRBD1 matching 10 bases. The germline gives CDR1 MDHEN, CDR2 SYDVKM. The CDR3 runs 15 residues. After removal of 3 bases from V and 3 bases from J, the junction contained 5 bases not matched to a gene. In DNA, the CDR3 is TGTGCCAGCAGTTTCGGGGACAGGGGTTACTACGAGCAGTACTTC. Protein: CASSFGDRGYYEQYF.

The chain carries TRBV7-8 and TRBJ1-1; D not certain. Germline lookup yields CDR1 SGHVS and CDR2 FQNEAQ. The V end was cut by 5 bases, the J end by 4 bases, with 5 bases between. CDR3 size: 11 residues. In nucleotides, the CDR3 is TGTGCCAGCAGCCCCGGCACTGAAGCTTTCTTT. This sequence encodes CASSPGTEAFF.

This chain links TRBV28 with TRBJ2-7; 8 nucleotides agree with TRBD2. The CDR3 loop spans 14 amino acids. CDR1 is MDHEN, CDR2 SYDVKM, per germline. V shed 6 bases and J 6 bases; nucleotides not matched to a gene: 10. CDR3: CASSPSREGPEQYF. CDR3 nucleotide sequence: TGTGCCAGCAGCCCCTCCCGGGAGGGGCCCGAGCAGTACTTC.

The genes are TRBV10-1 and TRBJ1-6; no definite D call. The germline V and J ends were trimmed by 3 bases and 3 bases, with 3 bases remaining between them. The CDR3 has 13 amino acids. Germline V gene data show CDR1 as WNHNN and CDR2 as SYGVQD (reference sequence). The CDR3 DNA is TGCGCCAGCAGTGACAGCTATAATTCACCCCTCCACTTT. Translated: CASSDSYNSPLHF.

V usage is TRBV5-1 and J usage is TRBJ1-2; D remains ambiguous. Germline V gene sequence: CDR1 SGHRS, CDR2 YFSETQ. Trimming left V 4 bases short and J 8 bases short, with 21 bases between. The CDR3 spans 15 residues. CDR3 nucleotides: TGCGCCAGCAGCCCCCGAGGAGTGGATACCGAGGGCTACACCTTC. Protein product: CASSPRGVDTEGYTF.

CDR3 bases: TGTGCCAGCAGTCAGACAGGGGGCTCGGGTGAAAAACTGTTTTTT. Its translation: CASSQTGGSGEKLFF. This sequence joins TRBV6-5 and TRBJ1-4; 10 nucleotides match TRBD1. J gave up 7 bases and V 5 bases, and 7 bases lay outside the gene matches. Germline CDR1 MNHEY, CDR2 SVGAGI. The CDR3 is made up of 15 amino acids.

The chain combines TRBV4-1 with TRBJ1-1; 9 bases are shared with TRBD1. V shed 4 bases, J shed 4 bases, and the junction held 7 bases outside the gene matches. Germline lookup yields CDR1 MGHRA and CDR2 YSYEKL. The length of the CDR3 is 15 residues. The CDR3 coding sequence is TGCGCCAGCAGCCCCACCGGGACAGGGAGCACTGAAGCTTTCTTT. Translated: CASSPTGTGSTEAFF.

In its sample, this clone was seen a few times. The chain is built from TRBV28 and TRBJ1-1, with 8 bases matching TRBD1. V dropped 8 bases and J dropped 0; count of bases not matched to a gene: 8. The germline gives CDR1 MDHEN, CDR2 SYDVKM. The CDR3 runs 15 residues. CDR3 region: CASEDRERLNTEAFF. CDR3 nucleotides: TGTGCCAGCGAGGACAGGGAGAGGTTGAACACTGAAGCTTTCTTT.

This clone was detected once. The chain uses TRBV15 and TRBJ2-1; TRBD2 matches 7 bases. The germline gives CDR1 LNHNV, CDR2 YYDKDF (reference sequence). V trimming: 1 base; J trimming: 2 bases; junction bases outside the gene matches: 2. This CDR3 contains 15 residues. DNA of the CDR3: TGTGCCACCAGCAGAGGAGGGAGGGCCTACAATGAGCAGTTCTTC. Translated: CATSRGGRAYNEQFF.